This T cell receptor beta chain originates from a study of cytomegalovirus exposure and HLA in healthy donors. Primers for the PCR totalled 60 Vbeta and 13 Jbeta. As processed by the authors: It was a later analysis that counted 83 million or so unique TCR beta chains, of which around 11 million were shared. Only in-frame clones appear in the TCRdb table, and some are missing; sequencing was by immunoSEQ multiplex PCR. V and J calls and clone size are given by that table; D and trimming were obtained from the DNA. The sample has hundreds of thousands of clones; 80% to 90% are singletons. Nominally healthy donors provided the samples, though records likely missed some immune exposures. Findings and caveats of the study: Many donors shared some public TCRs, even though most TCR sequences were rare. Sequences of the TCR beta chain were said to predict the HLA-A and HLA-B alleles of most subjects accurately.

About this clone itself: Its target is not known.

The sample comprised PBMCs. This TCR derives from a girl aged 2-10 years in good health and CMV-seronegative.

CDR3 nucleotides: TGCACCAGCAGCCGCCGCTCGGGAGATACGCAGTATTTT. Its protein product is CTSSRRSGDTQYF. The rearrangement uses TRBV1 and TRBJ2-3; the table calls TRBD2, which could not be checked here. TRBV1 is an annotated pseudogene. The CDR3 contains 13 residues.